These T cell receptor beta chains were read from a single sample in a study of CD8 T cells in Susac syndrome. TCRdb reprocessed the immunoSEQ multiplex PCR reads with MiXCR, giving one entry per CDR3 protein. Among under 200,000 distinct CDR3 sequences listed, 85% to 95% were seen once. The sequencing input was CD4+ T cells from PBMCs. Source of these receptors: a human donor in good health. CDR3s include the opening cysteine and the closing phenylalanine or tryptophan. Each record gives: V gene, D gene, clone size, J gene, CDR3 DNA, CDR3 protein. A D gene is named only where the DNA matches it firmly. Not every row has a clone size; where given, it reads once, few, many or a size class.

TRBV27,TRBD1,-,TRBJ2-7,TGTGCCAGCAGCCGTAAGTCGGGACAGGGGTTGCTCTCCTACGAGCAGTACTTC,CASSRKSGQGLLSYEQYF
TRBV12-3/TRBV12-4,-,few,TRBJ2-1,TGTGCCAGCAGTAGCGGTACCTACAATGAGCAGTTCTTC,CASSSGTYNEQFF
TRBV14,-,-,TRBJ2-3,TGTGCCAGCAGCCAAGTCGGAGGGAGTTCCGGGGATACGCAGTATTTT,CASSQVGGSSGDTQYF
TRBV14,TRBD1,-,TRBJ2-1,TGTGCCAGCAGCCCGTCCCGGGACAGGGACCGGTTCTTC,CASSPSRDRDRFF
TRBV20-1,TRBD2,-,TRBJ2-5,TGCAGTGCTAGATTCCTAGCGGGAGAAGAGACCCAGTACTTC,CSARFLAGEETQYF
TRBV20-1,-,-,TRBJ1-4,TGCAGTGCTAGAGAGTCCGGGGGTCACGAAAAACTGTTTTTT,CSARESGGHEKLFF
TRBV29-1,-,-,TRBJ1-5,TGCAGCGTTGACGGCCCACAAGGCCAGCCCCAGCATTTT,CSVDGPQGQPQHF
TRBV7-2,TRBD2,-,TRBJ2-3,TGTGCCAGCAGCTTAGGCGGGGGAGGGGATACGCAGTATTTT,CASSLGGGGDTQYF
TRBV5-1,TRBD1,-,TRBJ2-4,TGCGCCAGCAGCCCGGACGGGACAGTTGTAGGCATTCAGTACTTC,CASSPDGTVVGIQYF
TRBV7-7,-,-,TRBJ2-2,TGTGCCAGCAGCTTTGAGACCTTATCGAACACCGGGGAGCTGTTTTTT,CASSFETLSNTGELFF
TRBV5-1,-,-,TRBJ2-3,TGCGCCAGCAGAGGTCCAGGGACCACAGATACGCAGTATTTT,CASRGPGTTDTQYF
TRBV7-2,TRBD2,-,TRBJ2-5,TGTGCCAGCAGCCTTAGCGGGGGGCGGGAGACCCAGTACTTC,CASSLSGGRETQYF
TRBV20-1,TRBD2,-,TRBJ2-5,TGCAGTGCCGGGACTAGCGGATACACCCAAGAGACCCAGTACTTC,CSAGTSGYTQETQYF
TRBV7-2,TRBD2,-,TRBJ2-7,TGTGCCAGCAGCTTAAGACTAGCGGGGGGTTCCTACGAGCAGTACTTC,CASSLRLAGGSYEQYF
TRBV7-2,TRBD2,-,TRBJ2-5,TGTGCCAGCAGCTCTGTAGGGACTAGCGTACAAGAGACCCAGTACTTC,CASSSVGTSVQETQYF
TRBV4-2,-,-,TRBJ2-1,TGTGCCAGCAGCCCACCCGGGACTTCGAACAATGAGCAGTTCTTC,CASSPPGTSNNEQFF
TRBV7-6,-,-,TRBJ1-1,TGTGCCAGCGGACGGAATCAGAACACTGAAGCTTTCTTT,CASGRNQNTEAFF
TRBV19,TRBD2,-,TRBJ2-3,TGTGCCAGTAGTACAAGCGGGACTAGCACAGATACGCAGTATTTT,CASSTSGTSTDTQYF
TRBV9,-,-,TRBJ1-2,TGTGCCAGCAGCTCCCGCAGGAGTTCCAACGGCTACACCTTC,CASSSRRSSNGYTF
TRBV29-1,TRBD1,-,TRBJ2-3,TGCAGCGCCTCAGGGCCGACAGGGAAGACAGATACGCAGTATTTT,CSASGPTGKTDTQYF
TRBV5-1,-,-,TRBJ2-3,TGCGCCAGCAGCGGGGACTCTCGCACAGATACGCAGTATTTT,CASSGDSRTDTQYF
TRBV20-1,-,-,TRBJ2-7,TGCAGTGCCGTACTCCAGAGGATAGCCTACGAGCAGTACTTC,CSAVLQRIAYEQYF
TRBV29-1,TRBD1,-,TRBJ1-2,TGCAGCTACAGGGGAGGGACCTATGGCTACACCTTC,CSYRGGTYGYTF
TRBV20-1,TRBD2,-,TRBJ2-5,TGCAGTGCTAGAGATTTGAGGGGACTAGAAGAGACCCAGTACTTC,CSARDLRGLEETQYF
TRBV20-1,-,-,TRBJ2-3,TGCAGCTCTTATGGGGAGTCTAGCACAGATACGCAGTATTTT,CSSYGESSTDTQYF
TRBV12-3/TRBV12-4,-,few,TRBJ1-4,TGTGCCAGCAGTTTGGGTGAAAAACTGTTTTTT,CASSLGEKLFF
TRBV7-6,-,-,TRBJ2-3,TGTGCCAGCAGCCGCTTTAGGGCGCAGTATTTT,CASSRFRAQYF
TRBV18,TRBD1,-,TRBJ1-1,TGTGCCAGCTCACCCGGGGACAGATCATACACTGAAGCTTTCTTT,CASSPGDRSYTEAFF
TRBV25-1,-,-,TRBJ1-6,TGTGCCAGCAGTGAAGGAGTTAATTCACCCCTCCACTTT,CASSEGVNSPLHF
TRBV28,-,-,TRBJ1-5,TGTGCCAGCAGCCTTGGACAGCTCATAGGACAGCCCCAGCATTTT,CASSLGQLIGQPQHF
TRBV20-1,-,-,TRBJ1-2,TGCAGTGCTAGCCGCGGAATCCGGGGGGATGGCTACACCTTC,CSASRGIRGDGYTF
TRBV30,TRBD2,-,TRBJ2-3,TGTGCCTGGAGTGGAATACTAGCGGGAGGGTACACAGATACGCAGTATTTT,CAWSGILAGGYTDTQYF
TRBV14,TRBD1,-,TRBJ1-6,TGTGCCAGCAGCCCTGGGACAGGGAGTTCACCCCTCCACTTT,CASSPGTGSSPLHF
TRBV29-1,-,-,TRBJ2-6,TGCAGCGTCGGGACCCGGAATGGGGCCAACGTCCTGACTTTC,CSVGTRNGANVLTF
TRBV15,TRBD2,-,TRBJ2-3,TGTGCCACCAGCAGAGAGGTAGCGGGAGTAGGAGATACGCAGTATTTT,CATSREVAGVGDTQYF
TRBV28,-,-,TRBJ1-2,TGTGCCAGCACAACATTACAGGAGAACTATGGCTACACCTTC,CASTTLQENYGYTF
TRBV4-3,-,once,TRBJ1-6,TGCGCCAGCAGCCAAGCGGGCAGGAATAATTCACCCCTCCACTTT,CASSQAGRNNSPLHF
TRBV20-1,-,-,TRBJ2-1,TGCAGTGCTAGAGATCTCCGGGAGTGGCGTGAGCAGTTCTTC,CSARDLREWREQFF
TRBV7-9,TRBD2,-,TRBJ2-3,TGTGCCAGCAGCGGTCTAGCGGGCCGCACAGATACGCAGTATTTT,CASSGLAGRTDTQYF
TRBV7-2,TRBD2,few,TRBJ2-1,TGTGCCAGCAGCTTGTCTAGCGGGGGCGACAATGAGCAGTTCTTC,CASSLSSGGDNEQFF
TRBV12-3/TRBV12-4,TRBD1,-,TRBJ2-6,TGTGCCAGCAGCAGAAGGGACAGACGCTCTGGGGCCAACGTCCTGACTTTC,CASSRRDRRSGANVLTF
TRBV7-2,TRBD1,-,TRBJ2-5,TGTGCCAGCAGCTTACGCGGACAGGGCCAGGAGACCCAGTACTTC,CASSLRGQGQETQYF
TRBV29-1,-,-,TRBJ1-2,TGCAGCGTTGAGTTTTGGTCAGAGGATGGCTACACCTTC,CSVEFWSEDGYTF
TRBV3-1,-,-,TRBJ2-1,TGTGCCAGCAGCCTCAGGTTCGCGGGCGCCGAGCAGTTCTTC,CASSLRFAGAEQFF
TRBV14,-,-,TRBJ1-1,TGTGCCAGCAGCCTCCGGGACACCCCGAACACTGAAGCTTTCTTT,CASSLRDTPNTEAFF
TRBV29-1,TRBD2,-,TRBJ2-3,TGCAGCATCGGGACTAGCGGGGGGGCACATACGCAGTATTTT,CSIGTSGGAHTQYF
TRBV20-1,-,-,TRBJ2-3,TGCAGTGCCGCCTTGGGGACAGATACGCAGTATTTT,CSAALGTDTQYF
TRBV29-1,TRBD1,-,TRBJ2-2,TGCAGCGTTGAAGAGCAAGGGGGCTTCGCCACCGGGGAGCTGTTTTTT,CSVEEQGGFATGELFF
TRBV29-1,-,-,TRBJ1-2,TGCAGCGCCGGTCGGCAGGAAGACTATGGCTACACCTTC,CSAGRQEDYGYTF
TRBV5-4,-,-,TRBJ2-2,TGTGCCAGCAGCCCTGGACGGAACACCGGGGAGCTGTTTTTT,CASSPGRNTGELFF